One sample yielded the 17 T cell receptor beta chains listed below, sequenced in a study of shared clonotypes between healthy human individuals. Repertoires were generated with immunoSEQ multiplex PCR, while TCRdb's copy carries only in-frame clones and drops some. The repertoire holds around 79,000 clones, with 62% as singletons. The sample taken for sequencing was memory CD8+ T cells sorted from blood. The subset: CD45RO+ cells pooled with CCR7-negative TemRA cells. The receptors come from a man aged 25 to 40 in good health.

The V call is TRBV28, the J call TRBJ1-2, with TRBD1 matching over 12 bases. Trimming at V came to 5 bases and at J to 3 bases, leaving 10 bases not matched to a gene. CDR3 size: 17 residues. Germline CDR1 MDHEN, CDR2 SYDVKM. The CDR3 sequence is CASSDRDRGRWDYGYTF. CDR3 DNA sequence: TGTGCCAGCAGTGACCGGGACAGGGGGCGATGGGACTATGGCTACACCTTC.

The rearrangement uses TRBV28 and TRBJ1-2; no clear D. The germline V gene has CDR1 MDHEN and CDR2 SYDVKM. The V end was cut by 5 bases, the J end by 7 bases, with 17 bases between. This CDR3 region has 14 residues. CDR3 nucleotide sequence: TGTGCCAGCAGTAGAAGATCGACTACGCGTGGCTACACCTTC. It encodes CASSRRSTTRGYTF.

The rearrangement uses TRBV7-9 and TRBJ2-2; a possible D gene is TRBD1 (5 bases). The germline V gene encodes CDR1 SEHNR and CDR2 FQNEAQ (reference sequence). Trimming left V 5 bases short and J 6 bases short, with 19 bases between. The CDR3 covers 16 residues. CDR3 residues: CASSTVRQGGAGELFF. The CDR3 nucleotides read TGTGCCAGCAGCACCGTCCGGCAGGGTGGCGCCGGGGAGCTGTTTTTT.

This clone has only a few counts. This sequence joins TRBV27 and TRBJ2-3, with D unclear. The germline V and J ends were trimmed by 6 bases and 0 bases, with 7 bases remaining between them. The CDR3 runs 13 residues. Germline-derived CDR1 and CDR2 are MNHEY and SMNVEV (reference sequence). The CDR3 loop reads CASRSDSTDTQYF. The CDR3 nucleotides are TGTGCCAGCAGGTCGGACAGCACAGATACGCAGTATTTT.

The chain recombines TRBV7-2 with TRBJ2-3; a weak D match, TRBD1 (6 bases). Trimming shortened V by 0 bases and J by 0 bases, and 7 bases separated the two germline ends. Germline CDR1 is SGHTA and CDR2 is FQGNSA. The CDR3 consists of 15 residues. CDR3: CASSLAGASTDTQYF. The CDR3 coding sequence is TGTGCCAGCAGCTTAGCGGGGGCTAGCACAGATACGCAGTATTTT.

This clone showed up just a few times. V is TRBV29-1 and J is TRBJ2-5, with 10 bases lining up with TRBD1. CDR3 length: 21 amino acids. V lost 3 bases to trimming and J lost 1 base; unmatched junction nucleotides: 23. The germline gives CDR1 SQVTM, CDR2 ANQGSEA. The CDR3 sequence: CSVDGTGENSQTTSVQETQYF. Here the CDR3 DNA reads TGCAGCGTTGACGGGACAGGGGAAAATTCACAAACGACTAGCGTCCAAGAGACCCAGTACTTC.

The chain is built from TRBV6-5 and TRBJ2-3, with 7 bases lining up with TRBD2. The CDR3 is 14 residues long. The J segment lost 3 bases and the V segment lost 5 bases, leaving 5 bases of the junction unmatched. The germline V gene encodes CDR1 MNHEY and CDR2 SVGAGI. In nucleotides, the CDR3 is TGTGCCAGCAGTCTTACTAGCGAAACAGATACGCAGTATTTT. It translates to CASSLTSETDTQYF.

This clone is termed medium-sized. The chain uses TRBV28 and TRBJ2-1; no reliable D call. The V end was cut by 5 bases, the J end by 6 bases, with 8 bases between. CDR1 MDHEN and CDR2 SYDVKM come from the germline V gene. CDR3 length: 12 residues. CDR3 amino acids: CASSPYSNEQFF. CDR3 DNA: TGTGCCAGCAGTCCTTACTCCAATGAGCAGTTCTTC.

This clone was observed at least ten times. This chain uses TRBV13 with TRBJ2-7; tentatively, D is TRBD2 (7 bases). V was shortened by 6 bases and J by 7 bases, with 13 bases between the two germline ends. This CDR3 comprises 12 residues. Germline V gene sequence: CDR1 PRHDT, CDR2 FYEKMQ (reference sequence). The CDR3 protein is CASRQGLREQYF. CDR3 bases: TGTGCCAGCAGACAGGGACTACGAGAGCAGTACTTC.

The chain joins TRBV27 to TRBJ2-1; D gene ambiguous. Germline CDR1 is MNHEY and CDR2 is SMNVEV (reference sequence). V was trimmed by 5 bases and J by 2 bases, leaving 16 bases between them. The CDR3 consists of 16 residues. CDR3 nucleotide sequence: TGTGCCAGCAGTCAAGAAAGCCTGAACGCCTACAATGAGCAGTTCTTC. Encoded protein: CASSQESLNAYNEQFF.

V gene TRBV11-2 combines with J gene TRBJ1-1; a weak D match, TRBD1 (5 bases). The CDR3 is made up of 13 amino acids. CDR1 and CDR2 (germline): SGHAT, FQNNGV. V lost 6 bases and J 7 bases, leaving 15 bases between the germline ends. The DNA for the CDR3 is TGTGCCAGCAGACACCAAGGGACGGATGAAGCTTTCTTT. This encodes CASRHQGTDEAFF. Using reference TRBV11-2 and TRBJ1-1 for the parts outside the CDR3, the full variable domain is EAGVAQSPRYKIIEKRQSVAFWCNPISGHATLYWYQQILGQGPKLLIQFQNNGVVDDSQLPKDRFSAERLKGVDSTLKIQPAKLEDSAVYLCASRHQGTDEAFFGQGTRLTVV.

The rearrangement joins TRBV9 to TRBJ2-1; 12 bases agree with TRBD2. Germline loops: CDR1 SGDLS, CDR2 YYNGEE. Trimming cost V 3 bases and J 3 bases; bases outside gene matches: 1. The CDR3 spans 15 residues. CDR3 protein: CASSELAGGYNEQFF. The CDR3 nucleotides read TGTGCCAGCAGCGAACTAGCGGGGGGCTACAATGAGCAGTTCTTC.

This clone is medium-sized (0.01 to 0.1%) by share. This chain connects TRBV27 to TRBJ2-7; D unclear. The CDR3 is made up of 12 amino acids. CDR1 and CDR2 from the germline V gene are MNHEY and SMNVEV (reference sequence). V dropped 10 bases and J dropped 2 bases, with 12 bases sitting between them. The CDR3 nucleotides read TGTGCCACCATTTCGGGTGCCTACGAGCAGTACTTC. This codes for CATISGAYEQYF.

The chain combines TRBV6-1 with TRBJ1-1; D is possibly TRBD1 (5 bases). CDR3 length: 12 residues. CDR1 and CDR2 (germline): MNHNS, SASEGT. The V and J ends lost 4 bases and 5 bases respectively, with 8 bases between them. This chain's CDR3 is CASSVGETEAFF. The CDR3 coding sequence is TGTGCCAGCAGTGTGGGGGAAACTGAAGCTTTCTTT.

This clone has more than one count but fewer than ten. This rearrangement joins TRBV21-1 to TRBJ1-1; TRBD1, the table's D call, lacks a check against the DNA. TRBV21-1 is a documented pseudogene. The CDR3 runs 11 residues. This CDR3 is CASISDREAFF. The CDR3 bases are TGTGCCAGCATCTCAGACAGGGAAGCTTTCTTT.

The chain recombines TRBV28 with TRBJ2-1; TRBD1 matches at 10 bases. The CDR3 contains 19 residues. With V trimmed by 3 bases and J by 3 bases, 14 bases remained unmatched. The germline V gene has CDR1 MDHEN and CDR2 SYDVKM. This CDR3 is CASSFGLGPGTGVYNEQFF. DNA for the CDR3: TGTGCCAGCAGTTTTGGGCTGGGCCCCGGGACAGGGGTCTACAATGAGCAGTTCTTC.

The V gene is TRBV6-1, the J gene TRBJ2-7; 9 nucleotides line up with TRBD2. Looked up from germline, CDR1 is MNHNS and CDR2 is SASEGT. The CDR3 runs 13 residues. Trimming at V came to 2 bases and at J to 8 bases, leaving 4 bases not matched to a gene. Written as DNA, the CDR3 is TGTGCCAGCAGTGAACGGCGGGAGGGCCAGCAGTACTTC. The encoded protein is CASSERREGQQYF.